This T cell receptor (beta chain) was sequenced for a study of OX40 agonist ivuxolimab in advanced cancers. Method: immunoSEQ multiplex PCR; TCRdb's copy keeps in-frame clones and lacks some. The sample records around 25,000 clones, less than 90% being singletons. Trimming stripped 4 bases from V and 9 bases from J, with 13 bases between. In germline, CDR1 is SGHDT, CDR2 YYEEEE. CDR3 length: 12 amino acids. This clone was detected only a few times. The specimen comprised CD4+ or CD8+ T cells sorted from blood, sampled in a trial of the OX40 agonist ivuxolimab. The V gene is TRBV5-6, the J gene TRBJ1-2; D remains unclear. The origin of this receptor is an adult with an advanced solid tumor such as melanoma, head and neck, liver or kidney cancer. The CDR3 nucleotides are TGTGCCAGCAGCACCCCCGCGGGTAGCTACACCTTC. The encoded protein is CASSTPAGSYTF. The full variable domain, completed using reference TRBV5-6 and TRBJ1-2, is DAGVTQSPTHLIKTRGQQVTLRCSPKSGHDTVSWYQQALGQGPQFIFQYYEEEERQRGNFPDRFSGHQFPNYSSELNVNALLLGDSALYLCASSTPAGSYTFGSGTRLTVV.